This entry concerns a single T cell receptor beta chain. Its cognate antigen is unknown. The germline V gene encodes CDR1 SGHRS and CDR2 YFSETQ. The ends were cut back, 0 bases at V and 1 base at J, with 10 bases in the middle. There are 15 residues in the CDR3. These data belong to a study of cytomegalovirus exposure and HLA in healthy donors. Study-wide background: Previous work identified 120 million or so unique TCR beta sequences from 150 million to 200 million T cells. Notes on the study in general: In an earlier analysis, most TCR beta V segments were productive about 87% or about 30% of the time.

In the PCR, 60 Vbeta and 13 Jbeta primers were used. This table comes from immunoSEQ multiplex PCR, and its TCRdb copy is limited to in-frame clones, with some not included. The table includes about 130,000 clones, 70% to 90% detected once. The chain is built from TRBV5-1 and TRBJ2-5; D perhaps matches TRBD2 (5 bases). The sample comprised PBMCs. The TCR comes from a man in his late teens or twenties in good health and CMV-seropositive. The CDR3 protein is CASSLASGLQETQYF. The CDR3 nucleotides read TGCGCCAGCAGCTTGGCCTCCGGACTCCAAGAGACCCAGTACTTC.